The entry below describes one T cell receptor beta chain. Trimming cost V 6 bases and J 4 bases; bases outside gene matches: 9. CDR3 length: 15 residues. CDR1 is MNHEY, CDR2 SMNVEV, per germline (reference sequence). All recovered Cohort 3 donors got two negative PCRs, got clearance, or saw symptom resolution. These data belong to a study of blood T cell repertoires in COVID-19. Sequenced by immunoSEQ multiplex PCR; TCRdb stores in-frame clones only, minus some. The sample has under 300,000 clones; roughly 89% are singletons. This clonotype originated in a woman aged 40 to 50 who had recovered from COVID-19. The chain couples TRBV27 to TRBJ2-7, with TRBD2 matching 10 bases. Sequencing was carried out using PBMCs or T cells enriched from blood (not recorded which). The CDR3 here is CASSLTGTSAYEQYF. The CDR3 DNA follows: TGTGCCAGCAGCTTGACCGGGACTAGCGCTTACGAGCAGTACTTC.